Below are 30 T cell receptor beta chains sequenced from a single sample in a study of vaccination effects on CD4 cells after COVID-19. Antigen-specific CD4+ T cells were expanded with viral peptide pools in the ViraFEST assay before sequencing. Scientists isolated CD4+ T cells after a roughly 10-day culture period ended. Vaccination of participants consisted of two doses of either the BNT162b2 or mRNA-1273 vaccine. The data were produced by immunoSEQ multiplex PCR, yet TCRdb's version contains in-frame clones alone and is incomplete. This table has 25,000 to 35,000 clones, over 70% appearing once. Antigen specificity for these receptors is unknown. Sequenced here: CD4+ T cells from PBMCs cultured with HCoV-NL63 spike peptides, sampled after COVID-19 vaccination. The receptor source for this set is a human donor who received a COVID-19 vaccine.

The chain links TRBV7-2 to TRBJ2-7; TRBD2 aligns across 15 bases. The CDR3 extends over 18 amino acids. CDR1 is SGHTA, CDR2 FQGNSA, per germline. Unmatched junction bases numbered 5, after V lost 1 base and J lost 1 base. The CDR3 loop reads CASSLDGTSGRTSYEQYF. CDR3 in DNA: TGTGCCAGCAGCTTAGACGGGACTAGCGGGAGGACGTCCTACGAGCAGTACTTC.

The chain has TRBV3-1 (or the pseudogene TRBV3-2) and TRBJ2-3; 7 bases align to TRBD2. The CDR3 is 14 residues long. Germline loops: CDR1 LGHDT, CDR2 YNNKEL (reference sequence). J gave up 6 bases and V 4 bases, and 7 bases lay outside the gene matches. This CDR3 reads CASSPRLALDTQYF. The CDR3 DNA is TGTGCCAGCAGCCCTCGACTAGCCTTGGATACGCAGTATTTT.

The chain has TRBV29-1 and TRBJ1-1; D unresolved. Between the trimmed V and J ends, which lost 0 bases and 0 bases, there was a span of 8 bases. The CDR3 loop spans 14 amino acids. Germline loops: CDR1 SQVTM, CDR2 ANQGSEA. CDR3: CSVEEASMNTEAFF. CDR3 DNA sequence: TGCAGCGTTGAAGAAGCCAGCATGAACACTGAAGCTTTCTTT.

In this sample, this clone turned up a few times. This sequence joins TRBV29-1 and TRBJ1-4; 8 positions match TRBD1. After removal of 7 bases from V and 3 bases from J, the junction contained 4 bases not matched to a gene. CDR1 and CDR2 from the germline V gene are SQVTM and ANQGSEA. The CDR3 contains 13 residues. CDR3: CSAQQGANEKLFF. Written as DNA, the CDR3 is TGCAGCGCCCAACAGGGGGCTAATGAAAAACTGTTTTTT. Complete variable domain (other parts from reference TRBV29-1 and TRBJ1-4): SAVISQKPSRDICQRGTSLTIQCQVDSQVTMMFWYRQQPGQSLTLIATANQGSEATYESGFVIDKFPISRPNLTFSTLTVSNMSPEDSSIYLCSAQQGANEKLFFGSGTQLSVL.

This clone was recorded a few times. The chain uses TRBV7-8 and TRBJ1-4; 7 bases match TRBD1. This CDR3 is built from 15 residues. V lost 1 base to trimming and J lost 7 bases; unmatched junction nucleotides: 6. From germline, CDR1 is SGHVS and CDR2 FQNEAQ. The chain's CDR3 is CASSLGEGASEKLFF. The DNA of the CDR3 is TGTGCCAGCAGCTTAGGAGAGGGGGCGAGTGAAAAACTGTTTTTT.

CDR3 nucleotide sequence: TGTGCCAGCAGCCAGTTTAGGGATTTTCTCTATGGCTACACCTTC. This codes for CASSQFRDFLYGYTF. The chain has TRBV3-1 (or the pseudogene TRBV3-2) and TRBJ1-2; D gene uncertain. The germline CDR1 and CDR2 sequences are LGHDT and YNNKEL (reference sequence). V was clipped by 3 bases and J by 4 bases, with 15 bases between them. CDR3 length: 15 residues.

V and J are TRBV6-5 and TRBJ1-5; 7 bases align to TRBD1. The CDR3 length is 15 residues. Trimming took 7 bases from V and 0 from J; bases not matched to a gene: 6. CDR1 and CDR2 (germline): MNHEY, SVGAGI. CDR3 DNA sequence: TGTGCCAGCACCGAACAGGGGTATAGCAATCAGCCCCAGCATTTT. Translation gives CASTEQGYSNQPQHF.

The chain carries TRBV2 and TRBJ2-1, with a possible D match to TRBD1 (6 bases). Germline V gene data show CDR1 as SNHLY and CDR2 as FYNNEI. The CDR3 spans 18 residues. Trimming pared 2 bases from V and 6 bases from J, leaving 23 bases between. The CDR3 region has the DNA TGTGCCAGCAGTGAAAAACTTGGGAAACAGGGCGCCTCCAATGAGCAGTTCTTC. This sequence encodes CASSEKLGKQGASNEQFF.

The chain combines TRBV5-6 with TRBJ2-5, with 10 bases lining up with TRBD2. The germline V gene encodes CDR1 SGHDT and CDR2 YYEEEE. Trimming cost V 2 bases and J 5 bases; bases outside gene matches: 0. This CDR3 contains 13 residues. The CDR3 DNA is TGTGCCAGCAGCTTTAGCGGGAGGGAGACCCAGTACTTC. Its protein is CASSFSGRETQYF. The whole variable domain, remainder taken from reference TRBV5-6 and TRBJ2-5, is DAGVTQSPTHLIKTRGQQVTLRCSPKSGHDTVSWYQQALGQGPQFIFQYYEEEERQRGNFPDRFSGHQFPNYSSELNVNALLLGDSALYLCASSFSGRETQYFGPGTRLLVL.

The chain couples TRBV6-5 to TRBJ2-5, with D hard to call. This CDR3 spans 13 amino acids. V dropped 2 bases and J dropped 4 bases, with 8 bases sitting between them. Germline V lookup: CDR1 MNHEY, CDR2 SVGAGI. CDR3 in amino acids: CASSYGGRETQYF. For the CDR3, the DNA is TGTGCCAGCAGTTACGGCGGTAGAGAGACCCAGTACTTC.

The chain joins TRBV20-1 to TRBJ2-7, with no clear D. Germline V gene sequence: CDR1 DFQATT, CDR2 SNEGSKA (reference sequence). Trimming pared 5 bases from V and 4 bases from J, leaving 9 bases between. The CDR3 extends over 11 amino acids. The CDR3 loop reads CSASDNYEQYF. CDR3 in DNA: TGCAGTGCTTCGGATAATTACGAGCAGTACTTC.

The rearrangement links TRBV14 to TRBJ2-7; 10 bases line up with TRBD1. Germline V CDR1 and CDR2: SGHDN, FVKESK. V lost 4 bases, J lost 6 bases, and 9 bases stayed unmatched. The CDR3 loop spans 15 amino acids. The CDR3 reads CASSLPGTGVGEQYF. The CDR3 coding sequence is TGTGCCAGCAGCCTACCGGGGACAGGGGTTGGCGAGCAGTACTTC.

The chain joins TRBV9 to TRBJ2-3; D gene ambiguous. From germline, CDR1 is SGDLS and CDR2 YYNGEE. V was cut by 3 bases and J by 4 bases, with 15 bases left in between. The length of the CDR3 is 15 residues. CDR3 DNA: TGTGCCAGCAGCGCAGGAGTTGGAGTTGCAGATACGCAGTATTTT. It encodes CASSAGVGVADTQYF.

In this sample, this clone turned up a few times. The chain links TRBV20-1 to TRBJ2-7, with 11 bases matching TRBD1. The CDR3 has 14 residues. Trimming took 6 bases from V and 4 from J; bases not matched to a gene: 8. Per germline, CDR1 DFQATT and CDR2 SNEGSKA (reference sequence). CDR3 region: CSASMGQGDYEQYF. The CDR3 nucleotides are TGCAGTGCGAGTATGGGACAGGGGGATTACGAGCAGTACTTC.

DNA of the CDR3: TGCGCCAGCAGTGGGCGGGACAGCTCCTATAATTCACCCCTCCACTTT. Translation gives CASSGRDSSYNSPLHF. The J gene is TRBJ1-6, the V gene TRBV10-2, with 7 bases lining up with TRBD1. The germline V gene has CDR1 WSHSY and CDR2 SAAADI. This CDR3 is 16 amino acids long. The ends lost 4 bases at V and 0 bases at J; junction bases unmatched: 3.

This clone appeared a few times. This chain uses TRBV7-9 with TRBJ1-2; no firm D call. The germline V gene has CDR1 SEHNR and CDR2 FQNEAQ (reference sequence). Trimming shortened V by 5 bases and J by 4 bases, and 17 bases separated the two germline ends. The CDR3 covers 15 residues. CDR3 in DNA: TGTGCCAGCAGCCTATCCCTAGGGTCGGGCTATGGCTACACCTTC. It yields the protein CASSLSLGSGYGYTF. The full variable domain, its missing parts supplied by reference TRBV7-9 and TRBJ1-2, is DTGVSQNPRHKITKRGQNVTFRCDPISEHNRLYWYRQTLGQGPEFLTYFQNEAQLEKSRLLSDRFSAERPKGSFSTLEIQRTEQGDSAMYLCASSLSLGSGYGYTFGSGTRLTVV.

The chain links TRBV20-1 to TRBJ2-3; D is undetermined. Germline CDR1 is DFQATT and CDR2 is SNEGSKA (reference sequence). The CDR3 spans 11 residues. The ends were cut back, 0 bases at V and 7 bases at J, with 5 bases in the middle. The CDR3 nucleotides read TGCAGTGCTAGAGACCTCAATACGCAGTATTTT. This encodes CSARDLNTQYF.

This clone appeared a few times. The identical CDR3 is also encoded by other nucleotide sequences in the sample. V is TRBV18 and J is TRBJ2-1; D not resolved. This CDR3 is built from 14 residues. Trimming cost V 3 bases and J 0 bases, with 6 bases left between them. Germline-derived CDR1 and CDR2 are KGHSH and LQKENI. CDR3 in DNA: TGTGCCAGCTCACCTCAGGCCTCCTACAATGAGCAGTTCTTC. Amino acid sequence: CASSPQASYNEQFF. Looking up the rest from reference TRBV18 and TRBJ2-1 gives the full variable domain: NAGVMQNPRHLVRRRGQEARLRCSPMKGHSHVYWYRQLPEEGLKFMVYLQKENIIDESGMPKERFSAEFPKEGPSILRIQQVVRGDSAAYFCASSPQASYNEQFFGPGTRLTVL.

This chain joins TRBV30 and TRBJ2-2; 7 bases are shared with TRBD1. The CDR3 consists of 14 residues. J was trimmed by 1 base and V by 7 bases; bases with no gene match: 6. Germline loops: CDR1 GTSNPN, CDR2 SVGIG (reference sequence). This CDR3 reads CAYRTGLNTGELFF. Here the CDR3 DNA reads TGTGCCTATCGGACAGGACTGAACACCGGGGAGCTGTTTTTT.

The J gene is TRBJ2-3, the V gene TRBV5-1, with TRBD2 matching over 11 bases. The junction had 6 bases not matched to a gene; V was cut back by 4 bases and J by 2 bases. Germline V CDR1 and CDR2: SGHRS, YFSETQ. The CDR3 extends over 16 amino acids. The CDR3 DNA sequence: TGCGCCAGCAGCACCGGGACTAGCGGACTCACAGATACGCAGTATTTT. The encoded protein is CASSTGTSGLTDTQYF.

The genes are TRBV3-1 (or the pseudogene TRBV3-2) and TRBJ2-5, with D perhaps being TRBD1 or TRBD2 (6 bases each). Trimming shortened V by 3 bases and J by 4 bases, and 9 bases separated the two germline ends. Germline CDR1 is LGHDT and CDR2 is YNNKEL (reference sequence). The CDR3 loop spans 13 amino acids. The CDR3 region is CASSQEGGETQYF. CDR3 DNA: TGTGCCAGCAGCCAGGAGGGGGGAGAGACCCAGTACTTC.

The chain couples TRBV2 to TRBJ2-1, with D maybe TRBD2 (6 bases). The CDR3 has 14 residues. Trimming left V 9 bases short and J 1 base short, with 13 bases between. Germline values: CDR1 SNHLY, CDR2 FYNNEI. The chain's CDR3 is CARGGLFSYNEQFF. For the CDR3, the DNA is TGTGCCAGGGGGGGACTCTTTTCCTACAATGAGCAGTTCTTC.

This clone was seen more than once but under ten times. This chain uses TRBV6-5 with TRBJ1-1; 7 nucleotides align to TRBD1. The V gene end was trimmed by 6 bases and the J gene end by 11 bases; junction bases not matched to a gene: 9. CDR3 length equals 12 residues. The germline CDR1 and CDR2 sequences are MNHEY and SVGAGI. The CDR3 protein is CASRPTGFRAFF. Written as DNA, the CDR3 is TGTGCCAGCAGGCCGACAGGGTTTAGGGCTTTCTTT.

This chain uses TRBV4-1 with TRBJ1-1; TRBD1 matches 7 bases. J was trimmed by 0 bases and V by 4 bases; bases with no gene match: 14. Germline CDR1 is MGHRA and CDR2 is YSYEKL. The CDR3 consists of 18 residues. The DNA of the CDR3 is TGCGCCAGCAGCCTACCAACGGGACAGCTATTCATGAACACTGAAGCTTTCTTT. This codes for CASSLPTGQLFMNTEAFF.

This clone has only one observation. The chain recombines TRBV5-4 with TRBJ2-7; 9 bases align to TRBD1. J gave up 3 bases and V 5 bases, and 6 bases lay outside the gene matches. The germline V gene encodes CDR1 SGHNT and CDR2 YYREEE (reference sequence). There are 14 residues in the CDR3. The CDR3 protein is CASRGQGQSYEQYF. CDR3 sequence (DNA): TGTGCCAGCAGGGGACAGGGACAGAGCTACGAGCAGTACTTC. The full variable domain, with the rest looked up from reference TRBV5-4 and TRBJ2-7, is ETGVTQSPTHLIKTRGQQVTLRCSSQSGHNTVSWYQQALGQGPQFIFQYYREEENGRGNFPPRFSGLQFPNYSSELNVNALELDDSALYLCASRGQGQSYEQYFGPGTRLTVT.

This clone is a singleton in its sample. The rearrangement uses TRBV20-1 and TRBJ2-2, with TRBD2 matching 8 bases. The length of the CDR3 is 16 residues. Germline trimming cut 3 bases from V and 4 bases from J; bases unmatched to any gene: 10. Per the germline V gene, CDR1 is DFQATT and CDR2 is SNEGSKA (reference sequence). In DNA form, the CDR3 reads TGCAGTGCTAGTTTACTAGCGGAACGTGGCACCGGGGAGCTGTTTTTT. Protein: CSASLLAERGTGELFF.

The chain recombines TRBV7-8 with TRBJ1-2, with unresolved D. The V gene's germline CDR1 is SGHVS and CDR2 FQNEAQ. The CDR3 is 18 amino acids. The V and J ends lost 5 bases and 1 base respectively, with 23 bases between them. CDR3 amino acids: CASSTQEEALLINYGYTF. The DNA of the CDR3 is TGTGCCAGCAGCACACAAGAAGAGGCGCTACTAATTAACTATGGCTACACCTTC.

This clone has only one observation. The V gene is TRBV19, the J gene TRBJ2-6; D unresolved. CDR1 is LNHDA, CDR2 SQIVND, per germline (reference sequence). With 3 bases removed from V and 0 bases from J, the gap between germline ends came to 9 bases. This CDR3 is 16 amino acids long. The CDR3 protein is CASSIPRSSGANVLTF. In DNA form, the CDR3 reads TGTGCCAGTAGTATCCCCCGAAGCTCTGGGGCCAACGTCCTGACTTTC.

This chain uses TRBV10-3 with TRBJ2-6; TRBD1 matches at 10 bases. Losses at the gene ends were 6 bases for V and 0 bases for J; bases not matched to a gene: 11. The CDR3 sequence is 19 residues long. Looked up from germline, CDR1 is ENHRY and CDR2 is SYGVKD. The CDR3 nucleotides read TGTGCCATCAGAGGAGGGAGGGACAGGGGCTCCTCTGGGGCCAACGTCCTGACTTTC. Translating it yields CAIRGGRDRGSSGANVLTF.

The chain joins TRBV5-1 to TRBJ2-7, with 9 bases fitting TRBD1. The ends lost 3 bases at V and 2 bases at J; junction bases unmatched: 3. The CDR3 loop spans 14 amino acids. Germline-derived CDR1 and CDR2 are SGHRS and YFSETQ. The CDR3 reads CASSSGTGTYEQYF. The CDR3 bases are TGCGCCAGCAGCTCCGGGACAGGGACCTACGAGCAGTACTTC.